Listed here are 24 T cell receptor beta chains from one sample, sequenced in a study of T cell changes during pregnancy in multiple sclerosis (dated by TCRdb to between 2018 and 2020). Library preparation was by the immunoSEQ multiplex PCR assay. The source is immuneACCESS, and TCRdb retained only in-frame sequences with V and J called. Part of the clones is not carried over; for the studies checked, unresolved V genes explain less than half of this, and the remainder is unexplained. The sample table holds some 80,000 clones, of which 80% to 90% were seen once. The top ten hold about 0.9% of the sample. The specimen was peripheral blood, collected in the first trimester of pregnancy. The receptors stem from a female donor in good health, enrolled as a control in a pregnancy study.

This sequence joins TRBV2 and TRBJ2-1; D perhaps matches TRBD2 (6 bases). This CDR3 is built from 13 residues. V shed 3 bases and J shed 9 bases, with 12 bases lying between them. Germline CDR1 reads SNHLY; CDR2 reads FYNNEI. The CDR3 is CASSEEGFGEQFF. The DNA for the CDR3 is TGTGCCAGCAGTGAGGAGGGGTTCGGTGAGCAGTTCTTC.

The chain employs TRBV19 and TRBJ2-1, with D uncertain. CDR1 and CDR2 (germline): LNHDA, SQIVND (reference sequence). The CDR3 runs to 14 residues. V was trimmed by 4 bases and J by 2 bases, leaving 9 bases between them. The CDR3 here is CASSRGGTYNEQFF. CDR3 bases: TGTGCCAGTAGTAGAGGTGGAACCTACAATGAGCAGTTCTTC.

This clone was seen once. CDR3 region: CAVRGAGKLFF. DNA for the CDR3: TGTGCCGTGCGGGGGGCCGGGAAACTGTTTTTT. The chain joins TRBV6-5 to TRBJ1-4; D perhaps matches TRBD1 (6 bases). V dropped 11 bases and J dropped 11 bases, with 15 bases sitting between them. Looked up from germline, CDR1 is MNHEY and CDR2 is SVGAGI. The CDR3 runs to 11 residues.

The chain carries TRBV7-2 and TRBJ2-5; the D gene is possibly TRBD2 (6 bases). Germline V gene data show CDR1 as SGHTA and CDR2 as FQGNSA. With 3 bases removed from V and 5 bases from J, the gap between germline ends came to 13 bases. The CDR3 consists of 14 residues. This CDR3 reads CASSFSGGGETQYF. The CDR3, as DNA: TGTGCCAGCAGCTTCTCCGGGGGTGGGGAGACCCAGTACTTC.

The V and J genes are TRBV25-1 and TRBJ1-1, with D possibly matching TRBD1 (5 bases). This CDR3 has 15 amino acids. V was pared by 4 bases and J by 1 base, with 13 bases between. The germline V gene has CDR1 MGHDK and CDR2 SYGVNS. The CDR3 sequence: CASSGRLGANTEAFF. CDR3 coding DNA: TGTGCCAGCAGTGGCCGTTTAGGGGCGAACACTGAAGCTTTCTTT.

The chain recombines TRBV7-2 with TRBJ1-6; D gene ambiguous. The CDR3 has 15 residues. Per germline, CDR1 SGHTA and CDR2 FQGNSA. Trimming cost V 1 base and J 1 base, with 5 bases left between them. CDR3 in amino acids: CASSLVSSYNSPLHF. The CDR3 DNA follows: TGTGCCAGCAGCTTAGTCAGTTCCTATAATTCACCCCTCCACTTT.

The chain is built from TRBV5-1 and TRBJ2-2; TRBD2 aligns across 11 bases. Trimming removed 2 bases from V and 5 bases from J; junction bases left unmatched: 5. Germline CDR1 reads SGHRS; CDR2 reads YFSETQ. The CDR3 sequence is 16 residues long. In DNA, the CDR3 is TGCGCCAGCAGCTTAGCCGGGACTAGCGGTACCGGGGAGCTGTTTTTT. It specifies CASSLAGTSGTGELFF.

This chain links TRBV19 with TRBJ1-1; 8 bases match TRBD1. The ends lost 4 bases at V and 10 bases at J; junction bases unmatched: 11. Germline V gene sequence: CDR1 LNHDA, CDR2 SQIVND (reference sequence). The CDR3 sequence is 14 residues long. The CDR3 here is CASSTLPRTGPAFF. The CDR3 bases are TGTGCCAGTAGTACCTTACCCCGGACAGGGCCAGCTTTCTTT.

Only a few counts were recorded for this clone. This sequence joins TRBV9 and TRBJ2-3, with 13 bases identical to TRBD2. Germline CDR1 and CDR2: SGDLS and YYNGEE. The CDR3 runs to 16 residues. V lost 4 bases and J lost 1; bases outside the gene matches: 3. This CDR3 is CASSPGLAGGTDTQYF. The CDR3 nucleotides are TGTGCCAGCAGCCCAGGACTAGCGGGGGGCACAGATACGCAGTATTTT.

This rearrangement joins TRBV5-8 to TRBJ1-2; 9 bases are a match to TRBD1. The CDR3 extends over 14 amino acids. Losses at the gene ends were 5 bases for V and 3 bases for J; bases not matched to a gene: 5. Germline CDR1 SGHTS, CDR2 YDEGEE. The CDR3 here is CASRTGQGYYGYTF. The CDR3 DNA reads TGTGCCAGCAGAACAGGACAGGGGTACTATGGCTACACCTTC.

The rearrangement joins TRBV19 to TRBJ2-5, with 7 bases that match TRBD2. The germline CDR1 and CDR2 sequences are LNHDA and SQIVND (reference sequence). The trim removed 7 bases at V and 4 bases at J, leaving 6 bases unmatched. The CDR3 runs 13 residues. The DNA for the CDR3 is TGTGCCAGTACCGGACTAGAGCGAGAGACCCAGTACTTC. It is translated as CASTGLERETQYF.

CDR3: CASSDRTGHRLYEQYF. The CDR3 bases are TGTGCCAGCAGTGATAGAACAGGGCATAGACTCTACGAGCAGTACTTC. The V call is TRBV25-1, the J call TRBJ2-7, with a weak D call TRBD1 (6 bases). The V gene's germline CDR1 is MGHDK and CDR2 SYGVNS. The CDR3 extends over 16 amino acids. With 3 bases removed from V and 3 bases from J, the gap between germline ends came to 18 bases.

The chain joins TRBV4-2 to TRBJ1-4; 8 bases line up with TRBD1. CDR3 length: 16 residues. The junction had 4 bases not matched to a gene; V was cut back by 0 bases and J by 4 bases. Germline values: CDR1 LGHNA, CDR2 YNFKEQ. The CDR3 coding sequence is TGTGCCAGCAGCCAAGACATGGACAGGGTTAATGAAAAACTGTTTTTT. This sequence encodes CASSQDMDRVNEKLFF.

This chain uses TRBV5-4 with TRBJ1-1; D might be TRBD1 (5 bases). V lost 4 bases and J lost 4, with 14 bases in between. This CDR3 region has 14 residues. Germline V CDR1 and CDR2: SGHNT, YYREEE (reference sequence). CDR3 amino acids: CASSLRGASTEAFF. The CDR3 nucleotides are TGTGCCAGCAGCCTGCGCGGGGCCTCCACTGAAGCTTTCTTT.

This rearrangement joins TRBV19 to TRBJ1-4, with D unresolved. Germline lookup yields CDR1 LNHDA and CDR2 SQIVND (reference sequence). Trimming took off 6 bases at V and 8 bases at J, with 22 bases between the two ends. The CDR3 has 16 amino acids. The CDR3 coding sequence is TGTGCCAGTAGCCCCTCGGGAGTTCTGGGAAGCGAAAAACTGTTTTTT. This sequence encodes CASSPSGVLGSEKLFF.

This clone has a handful of counts. The gene calls are TRBV11-2 and TRBJ2-7; tentative D call: TRBD2 (6 bases). This CDR3 has 16 residues. The V gene lost 0 bases and the J gene lost 2 bases, with 14 bases spanning the gap. Germline-derived CDR1 and CDR2 are SGHAT and FQNNGV. CDR3 region: CASSLDLGSGTYEQYF. CDR3 in DNA: TGTGCCAGCAGCTTAGATCTGGGTAGCGGAACCTACGAGCAGTACTTC.

J is TRBJ2-1 and V is TRBV5-6; TRBD2 matches at 16 bases. The CDR3 is made up of 18 amino acids. Unmatched junction bases numbered 9, after V lost 3 bases and J lost 6 bases. Germline V gene lookup returns CDR1 SGHDT and CDR2 YYEEEE. CDR3 protein: CASSWEGLAGGRFNEQFF. Written as DNA, the CDR3 is TGTGCCAGCAGCTGGGAGGGACTAGCGGGGGGGCGGTTCAATGAGCAGTTCTTC.

The chain uses TRBV6-1 and TRBJ1-2; 11 bases map to TRBD1. This CDR3 comprises 17 residues. J gave up 4 bases and V 0 bases, and 7 bases lay outside the gene matches. In germline, CDR1 is MNHNS, CDR2 SASEGT. As DNA, the CDR3 is TGTGCCAGCAGTGAAGCGGGGGGAGGGACAGGGGGCTATGGCTACACCTTC. Translating gives CASSEAGGGTGGYGYTF.

The chain is built from TRBV5-1 and TRBJ1-1, with D uncertain. This CDR3 has 14 residues. The ends were cut back, 2 bases at V and 1 base at J, with 9 bases in the middle. Germline loops: CDR1 SGHRS, CDR2 YFSETQ. The CDR3 DNA is TGCGCCAGCAGCTTTAAGGCAGGGAACACTGAAGCTTTCTTT. This gives the protein CASSFKAGNTEAFF.

The chain joins TRBV6-1 to TRBJ2-2; D is unresolved. Germline-derived CDR1 and CDR2 are MNHNS and SASEGT. The CDR3 runs 19 residues. Deletions cut 2 bases from V and 0 bases from J, with 19 bases between. CDR3 amino acids: CASSEHPRFTFANTGELFF. CDR3 in DNA: TGTGCCAGCAGTGAACACCCCAGATTTACCTTCGCGAACACCGGGGAGCTGTTTTTT.

This sequence joins TRBV7-9 and TRBJ2-2; 11 nucleotides align to TRBD1. Germline trimming cut 5 bases from V and 4 bases from J; bases unmatched to any gene: 6. The CDR3 sequence is 16 residues long. Per the germline V gene, CDR1 is SEHNR and CDR2 is FQNEAQ (reference sequence). DNA of the CDR3: TGTGCCAGCAGCCTCCCGGGACAGGGGGGCACCGGGGAGCTGTTTTTT. It is translated as CASSLPGQGGTGELFF.

The chain combines TRBV5-1 with TRBJ2-5; 11 positions match TRBD2. Losses at the gene ends were 3 bases for V and 3 bases for J; bases not matched to a gene: 4. The CDR3 has 15 amino acids. Germline V gives CDR1 SGHRS, CDR2 YFSETQ. CDR3 protein: CASSSSSGGKETQYF. In DNA form, the CDR3 reads TGCGCCAGCAGCTCCTCTAGCGGGGGGAAAGAGACCCAGTACTTC.

V and J are TRBV5-4 and TRBJ2-3; possible D gene TRBD1, 5 bases. Germline V gives CDR1 SGHNT, CDR2 YYREEE (reference sequence). The ends were cut back, 3 bases at V and 3 bases at J, with 8 bases in the middle. This CDR3 has 13 residues. The DNA of the CDR3 is TGTGCCAGCAGCTCCCAGGGTACAGATACGCAGTATTTT. As protein: CASSSQGTDTQYF.

This sequence joins TRBV6-5 and TRBJ1-2; no definite D call. This CDR3 has 13 amino acids. Between the trimmed V and J ends, which lost 2 bases and 8 bases, there was a span of 12 bases. Looked up from germline, CDR1 is MNHEY and CDR2 is SVGAGI. The CDR3 spells CASSYGRVEGYTF. The CDR3, as DNA: TGTGCCAGCAGTTACGGGCGGGTTGAGGGCTACACCTTC.